This TCR beta chain was observed in a study of shared clonotypes between healthy human individuals. This clone was counted a few times. Antigen unknown. Other DNA sequences of this sample code for an identical CDR3. V dropped 1 base and J dropped 4 bases, with 4 bases sitting between them. From germline, CDR1 is SGHTA and CDR2 FQGNSA. The CDR3 has 13 amino acids. Tens of thousands of T cell genomes, or about 200 ng DNA, went into the sorted-subset replicate PCRs. As originally analysed: Filtering differed because ImmunoSEQ produced junction-only sequences that carried no quality scores. Sequencing used immunoSEQ multiplex PCR; TCRdb keeps in-frame clones, though not all of them. The DNA was the basis for D and trimming; V, J and clone size are from that table. The sample gives hundreds of thousands of clones, roughly 92% of which show up once; more than 20% is in the top ten. Naive CD8 cells lacked CD45RO and underwent positive selection for CCR7, leaving out terminally differentiated effector memory CD45RA+ cells.

Study-wide findings and caveats: Naive CD4 clonotype sharing across a few donors was around 5.5%.

This TCR was recovered from a young man in good health. The chain employs TRBV7-2 and TRBJ2-2; D remains unclear. The sample was naive CD8+ T cells sorted from blood. CDR3 sequence (DNA): TGTGCCAGCAGCTTAGTGTCCACCGGGGAGCTGTTTTTT. Its protein product is CASSLVSTGELFF.